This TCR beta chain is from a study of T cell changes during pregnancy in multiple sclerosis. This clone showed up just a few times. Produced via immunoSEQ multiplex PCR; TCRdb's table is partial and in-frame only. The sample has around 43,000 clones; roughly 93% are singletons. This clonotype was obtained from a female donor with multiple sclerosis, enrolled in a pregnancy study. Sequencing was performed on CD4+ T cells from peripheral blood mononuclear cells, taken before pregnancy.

The CDR3 sequence: CASKWDRGSDTQYF. CDR3 sequence (DNA): TGTGCCAGCAAGTGGGACAGGGGTTCAGATACGCAGTATTTT. This sequence joins TRBV2 and TRBJ2-3; 10 bases line up with TRBD1. Germline V gene sequence: CDR1 SNHLY, CDR2 FYNNEI. The trim removed 7 bases at V and 4 bases at J, leaving 5 bases unmatched. The CDR3 is 14 residues long. Looking up the rest from reference TRBV2 and TRBJ2-3 gives the full variable domain: EPEVTQTPSHQVTQMGQEVILRCVPISNHLYFYWYRQILGQKVEFLVSFYNNEISEKSEIFDDQFSVERPDGSNFTLKIRSTKLEDSAMYFCASKWDRGSDTQYFGPGTRLTVL.